This T cell receptor (beta chain) appears in the sequencing data of a study of patients and donors after allogeneic stem cell transplantation. TCRdb re-analysed the RT-PCR reads in MiXCR, keeping a single row per CDR3 protein. The sample carries about 90,000 distinct CDR3 sequences, 48% recorded once. The germline CDR1 and CDR2 sequences are SGHRS and YFSETQ. The CDR3 runs 13 residues. V lost 5 bases and J 0 bases, leaving 8 bases between the germline ends. This clonotype was seen only a few times. The gene calls are TRBV5-1 and TRBJ1-1; D remains ambiguous. The source of this sequence is a human donor who was either an allogeneic HSCT recipient or a stem cell or donor lymphocyte infusion donor (not recorded which). It is not recorded whose cells these are; they may come from a transplant donor. Sample: blood, either unsorted or a sorted T cell fraction (not recorded which). The CDR3 sequence: CASSNALNTEAFF. In DNA form, the CDR3 reads TGCGCCAGCAGTAACGCGCTGAACACTGAAGCTTTCTTT.